The entry that follows covers one T cell receptor (beta chain) sequence. The antigen remains unidentified. The data were obtained in a study of blood T cells in healthy people across ages. Study-level results: Because sorting was not performed, PBMCs prevented conclusive naive versus antigen-experienced comparison.

The use of a sample-barcoded 5' primer and a J-beta primer mix characterized a second PCR of roughly 7 to 11 cycles. TCRdb analysed the 5' RACE reads with MiXCR anew, one entry per CDR3 protein. Of 1,300,000 or so distinct CDR3 sequences in the sample, around 59% were seen once. The V segment lost 5 bases and the J segment 0 bases; nucleotides outside the gene matches: 13. Per germline, CDR1 SGHAT and CDR2 FQNNGV. The CDR3 has 18 amino acids. The chain links TRBV11-2 to TRBJ2-3; 8 bases are a match to TRBD2. Specimen: blood. This clonotype originated in a man between 18 and 29 years old in good health. The CDR3 region is CASSPGGARGASTDTQYF. The CDR3 DNA is TGTGCCAGCAGCCCCGGTGGGGCGCGGGGGGCCAGCACAGATACGCAGTATTTT.